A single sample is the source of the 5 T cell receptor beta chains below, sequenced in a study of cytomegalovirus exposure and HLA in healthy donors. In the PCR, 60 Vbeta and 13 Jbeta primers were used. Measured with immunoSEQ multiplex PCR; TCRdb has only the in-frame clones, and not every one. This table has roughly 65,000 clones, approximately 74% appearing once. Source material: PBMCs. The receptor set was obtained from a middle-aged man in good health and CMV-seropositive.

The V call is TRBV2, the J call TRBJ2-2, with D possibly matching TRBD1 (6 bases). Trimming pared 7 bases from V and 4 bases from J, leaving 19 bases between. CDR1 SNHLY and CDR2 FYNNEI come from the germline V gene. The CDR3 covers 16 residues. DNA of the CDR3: TGTGCCAGCAATCAGGGGACCATGGGCGGCACCGGGGAGCTGTTTTTT. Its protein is CASNQGTMGGTGELFF.

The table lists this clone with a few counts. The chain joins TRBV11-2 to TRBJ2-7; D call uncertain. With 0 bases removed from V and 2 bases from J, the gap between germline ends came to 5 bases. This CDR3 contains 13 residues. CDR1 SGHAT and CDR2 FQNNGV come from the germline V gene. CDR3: CASSLDRTYEQYF. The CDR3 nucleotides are TGTGCCAGCAGCTTAGACAGGACCTACGAGCAGTACTTC.

The DNA for the CDR3 is TGTGCCAGCAGCTCCACCGCCGGTAGCAATCAGCCCCAGCATTTT. It codes for CASSSTAGSNQPQHF. The chain recombines TRBV7-9 with TRBJ1-5; unclear D gene. V lost 4 bases to trimming and J lost 0 bases, with 10 bases between them. The V gene's germline CDR1 is SEHNR and CDR2 FQNEAQ (reference sequence). There are 15 residues in the CDR3.

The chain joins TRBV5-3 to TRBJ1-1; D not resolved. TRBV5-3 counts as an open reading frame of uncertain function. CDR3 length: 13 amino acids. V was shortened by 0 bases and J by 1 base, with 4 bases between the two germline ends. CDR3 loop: CARSLGRNTEAFF. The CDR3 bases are TGTGCCAGAAGCTTGGGGAGGAACACTGAAGCTTTCTTT.

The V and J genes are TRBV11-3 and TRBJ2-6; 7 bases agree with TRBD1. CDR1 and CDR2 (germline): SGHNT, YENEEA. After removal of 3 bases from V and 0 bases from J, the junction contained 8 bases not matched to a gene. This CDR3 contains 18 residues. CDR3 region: CASSFRGQANSGANVLTF. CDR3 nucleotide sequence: TGTGCCAGCAGCTTTAGAGGACAGGCGAACTCTGGGGCCAACGTCCTGACTTTC.